These 6 T cell receptor beta chains originate from one sample sequenced in a study of blood T cell repertoires in COVID-19. Sequenced by immunoSEQ multiplex PCR; TCRdb stores in-frame clones only, minus some. The table records approximately 88,000 clones, 80% of them present only once. Material: peripheral blood. The receptor source for this set is a man in his fifties or sixties who had recovered from COVID-19.

The CDR3 DNA is TGTGCCAGTAGTATAGACGGACAGGGGTCCTACAATGAGCAGTTCTTC. The encoded protein is CASSIDGQGSYNEQFF. The J gene is TRBJ2-1, the V gene TRBV19; 9 nucleotides match TRBD1. CDR3 length: 16 residues. The ends lost 0 bases at V and 1 base at J; junction bases unmatched: 1. Germline V gives CDR1 LNHDA, CDR2 SQIVND (reference sequence). The variable domain in full, with the rest retrieved from reference TRBV19 and TRBJ2-1, is DGGITQSPKYLFRKEGQNVTLSCEQNLNHDAMYWYRQDPGQGLRLIYYSQIVNDFQKGDIAEGYSVSREKKESFPLTVTSAQKNPTAFYLCASSIDGQGSYNEQFFGPGTRLTVL.

The rearrangement links TRBV4-3 to TRBJ2-1, with TRBD1 as a possible D gene (6 bases). The CDR3 has 14 residues. The V gene's germline CDR1 is LGHNA and CDR2 YSLEER. V gave up 0 bases and J gave up 8 bases, with 11 bases separating them. The CDR3: CASSQDPRGYEQFF. Here the CDR3 DNA reads TGCGCCAGCAGCCAAGATCCCAGGGGCTATGAGCAGTTCTTC.

This clone was counted between two and nine times. The chain links TRBV29-1 to TRBJ1-1, with a possible D match to TRBD1 (5 bases). The CDR3 is 14 amino acids. The V end was cut by 5 bases, the J end by 5 bases, with 18 bases between. From germline, CDR1 is SQVTM and CDR2 ANQGSEA. The CDR3 loop is CSVWPLQGFTEAFF. Written as DNA, the CDR3 is TGCAGCGTTTGGCCCCTGCAGGGATTTACTGAAGCTTTCTTT.

The chain combines TRBV19 with TRBJ2-2; possibly TRBD2 for D (5 bases). Germline V CDR1 and CDR2: LNHDA, SQIVND (reference sequence). The CDR3 contains 17 residues. Trimming removed 1 base from V and 0 bases from J, with 12 bases in between. For the CDR3, the DNA is TGTGCCAGTAGTATAGTAGGAGGCGGGCCGAACACCGGGGAGCTGTTTTTT. Its protein is CASSIVGGGPNTGELFF.

V usage is TRBV10-3 and J usage is TRBJ1-2; weak D call: TRBD1 (5 bases). Germline V lookup: CDR1 ENHRY, CDR2 SYGVKD. CDR3 length equals 12 residues. V was trimmed by 4 bases and J by 5 bases, leaving 8 bases between them. The CDR3 DNA reads TGTGCCATCAGTGTCGACAGTTATGGCTACACCTTC. Its protein is CAISVDSYGYTF.

CDR3 sequence (DNA): TGTGCCAGCAGCGAAGCCGACAGAGTCACTAACACCGGGGAGCTGTTTTTT. This gives the protein CASSEADRVTNTGELFF. This chain links TRBV11-2 with TRBJ2-2, with TRBD1 as a possible D gene (5 bases). The germline V gene encodes CDR1 SGHAT and CDR2 FQNNGV. CDR3 length: 17 residues. Trimming stripped 5 bases from V and 2 bases from J, with 18 bases between.